This note documents a single T cell receptor beta chain sequence. TCRdb's copy holds only in-frame clones and misses some; the assay was immunoSEQ multiplex PCR. Of about 81,000 clones listed, 85% were seen once; the top ten hold 0.2% to 0.25%. Trimming cost V 0 bases and J 7 bases, with 17 bases left between them. Germline lookup yields CDR1 SGHDT and CDR2 YYEEEE. This CDR3 has 15 amino acids. The data belong to a study of OX40 agonist ivuxolimab in advanced cancers. The receptor was derived from an adult with an advanced solid tumor such as melanoma, head and neck, liver or kidney cancer. Material: CD4+ or CD8+ T cells sorted from blood, obtained in a trial of the OX40 agonist ivuxolimab. J is TRBJ2-7 and V is TRBV5-6, with a tentative D call TRBD1 (6 bases). Written as DNA, the CDR3 is TGTGCCAGCAGCTTGGATGCAGGGGCTTCTGGTGAGCAGTACGTC. Protein: CASSLDAGASGEQYV.